The 32 T cell receptor beta chains below all came from one sample that was sequenced in a study of CD8+CD57+ T cells in acquired aplastic anemia. All patients picked for sequencing had shown, by flow cytometry, an expansion of CD8+CD57+ cells. The TCR beta profiling, which covered VDJ combination and CDR3 sequence, was carried out using genomic DNA as the template. Using its own MiXCR run on the reads, TCRdb lists one record per CDR3 protein. The sample has 150,000 or so distinct CDR3 sequences, 40% to 65% seen once; the top ten hold approximately 12%. Sequencing was performed on sorted CD4+, CD8+, or CD8+CD57+ T cells (not recorded which) from PBMCs. The receptors originated from a human donor with aplastic anemia.

This clonotype was detected only a few times. The gene calls are TRBV15 and TRBJ1-2, with D maybe TRBD1 (5 bases). Trimming took off 0 bases at V and 8 bases at J, with 16 bases between the two ends. There are 15 residues in the CDR3. Germline CDR1 reads LNHNV; CDR2 reads YYDKDF (reference sequence). The chain's CDR3 is CATSRDTRPQEGYTF. CDR3 bases: TGTGCCACCAGCAGAGATACCCGGCCACAGGAAGGCTACACCTTC. The variable domain in full, completed from reference TRBV15 and TRBJ1-2, reads DAMVIQNPRYQVTQFGKPVTLSCSQTLNHNVMYWYQQKSSQAPKLLFHYYDKDFNNEADTPDNFQSRRPNTSFCFLDIRSPGLGDTAMYLCATSRDTRPQEGYTFGSGTRLTVV.

This clonotype was detected ten times or more. The J gene is TRBJ2-5, the V gene TRBV19; 7 positions agree with TRBD1. Germline V gives CDR1 LNHDA, CDR2 SQIVND (reference sequence). The CDR3 loop spans 18 amino acids. The V and J ends lost 5 bases and 2 bases, in that order; junction bases with no gene match: 17. CDR3 loop: CASSATVRAGTDQETQYF. The CDR3 nucleotides read TGTGCCAGTAGTGCCACGGTGCGGGCCGGGACAGATCAAGAGACCCAGTACTTC. The whole variable domain, remainder taken from reference TRBV19 and TRBJ2-5, is DGGITQSPKYLFRKEGQNVTLSCEQNLNHDAMYWYRQDPGQGLRLIYYSQIVNDFQKGDIAEGYSVSREKKESFPLTVTSAQKNPTAFYLCASSATVRAGTDQETQYFGPGTRLLVL.

Only a few counts were recorded for this clonotype. The chain joins TRBV29-1 to TRBJ2-7; 10 nucleotides align to TRBD2. The CDR3 contains 16 residues. The V gene end was trimmed by 0 bases and the J gene end by 1 base; junction bases not matched to a gene: 6. Germline CDR1 and CDR2: SQVTM and ANQGSEA. The CDR3 sequence is CSVEEVELAGSYEQYF. The CDR3, as DNA: TGCAGCGTTGAAGAGGTAGAACTAGCGGGATCCTACGAGCAGTACTTC.

The rearrangement links TRBV10-3 to TRBJ1-6; possibly TRBD1 for D (5 bases). The V end was cut by 8 bases, the J end by 5 bases, with 10 bases between. CDR1 is ENHRY, CDR2 SYGVKD, per germline. This CDR3 is 13 amino acids long. CDR3 sequence reads: CAIGAGNNSPLHF. The CDR3 DNA is TGTGCCATCGGGGCAGGGAATAATTCACCCCTCCACTTT.

The chain carries TRBV12-3 or TRBV12-4 and TRBJ2-3; TRBD2 matches 7 bases. The CDR3 contains 15 residues. The J segment lost 0 bases and the V segment lost 3 bases, leaving 3 bases of the junction unmatched. This chain's CDR3 is CASSFWGGSTDTQYF. DNA of the CDR3: TGTGCCAGCAGTTTTTGGGGGGGGAGCACAGATACGCAGTATTTT.

The chain has TRBV20-1 and TRBJ2-7; D might be TRBD1 (6 bases). CDR1 is DFQATT and CDR2 is SNEGSKA in the germline V gene (reference sequence). Deletions cut 5 bases from V and 0 bases from J, with 14 bases between. This CDR3 is built from 14 residues. CDR3 bases: TGCAGTGCTTACCGGGACACGAGCTCCTACGAGCAGTACTTC. Translated, it gives CSAYRDTSSYEQYF.

The chain uses TRBV7-8 and TRBJ2-7; D might be TRBD1 or TRBD2, each matching 6 bases. Germline V gene sequence: CDR1 SGHVS, CDR2 FQNEAQ. This CDR3 region has 16 residues. The germline V and J ends were trimmed by 5 bases and 3 bases, with 20 bases remaining between them. The CDR3 loop is CASSPTGTGAYYEQYF. The CDR3 bases are TGTGCCAGCAGCCCAACCGGGACGGGGGCGTACTACGAGCAGTACTTC.

This chain joins TRBV5-6 and TRBJ1-2, with 9 bases that match TRBD1. Germline values: CDR1 SGHDT, CDR2 YYEEEE. The CDR3 is 15 residues long. The V and J ends lost 3 bases and 0 bases, in that order; junction bases with no gene match: 3. The CDR3 DNA reads TGTGCCAGCAGCTCGACAGGGGGAACTAACTATGGCTACACCTTC. Encoded protein: CASSSTGGTNYGYTF.

V gene TRBV2 combines with J gene TRBJ1-5, with D hard to call. V lost 2 bases and J 4 bases, leaving 12 bases between the germline ends. The germline V gene encodes CDR1 SNHLY and CDR2 FYNNEI. CDR3 length: 15 amino acids. The CDR3 sequence is CASSETHAANQPQHF. DNA of the CDR3: TGTGCCAGCAGTGAAACCCACGCCGCTAATCAGCCCCAGCATTTT.

The chain carries TRBV6-1 and TRBJ1-5; TRBD1 might be the D (5 bases). Between the trimmed V and J ends, which lost 8 bases and 2 bases, there was a span of 16 bases. From germline, CDR1 is MNHNS and CDR2 SASEGT. This CDR3 contains 15 residues. In nucleotides, the CDR3 is TGTGCCAGCGCTAGTAGAGGGGACCGCAATCAGCCCCAGCATTTT. It codes for CASASRGDRNQPQHF.

The chain recombines TRBV7-8 with TRBJ2-3, with 7 bases aligning to TRBD2. CDR1 is SGHVS, CDR2 FQNEAQ, per germline. The J segment lost 4 bases and the V segment lost 6 bases, leaving 4 bases of the junction unmatched. CDR3 length: 13 amino acids. The CDR3 sequence is CASSSGGPDTQYF. The CDR3, as DNA: TGTGCCAGCAGTTCGGGAGGCCCAGATACGCAGTATTTT.

The chain couples TRBV2 to TRBJ1-2; tentative D call: TRBD1 (5 bases). The CDR3 has 13 amino acids. Germline lookup yields CDR1 SNHLY and CDR2 FYNNEI. V was shortened by 7 bases and J by 8 bases, with 17 bases between the two germline ends. CDR3 sequence (DNA): TGTGCCAGCACCCCCGGGGAGGGGCGGGGCTACACCTTC. The encoded protein is CASTPGEGRGYTF.

This clonotype was recorded many times. The chain links TRBV9 to TRBJ2-5; D uncertain. The V end lost 0 bases, the J end lost 1 base, and 10 bases lay between the germline ends. Germline V CDR1 and CDR2: SGDLS, YYNGEE. The CDR3 covers 15 residues. The CDR3 region is CASSVGSATQETQYF. The CDR3 region has the DNA TGTGCCAGCAGCGTAGGTTCGGCTACCCAAGAGACCCAGTACTTC.

This chain links TRBV6-1 with TRBJ2-3, with D possibly being TRBD1 (6 bases). CDR1 MNHNS and CDR2 SASEGT come from the germline V gene. The CDR3 contains 14 residues. Trimming removed 8 bases at V and 6 bases at J, with 18 bases between. The CDR3 nucleotides are TGTGCCAGCTGCCTTGAACAGGGTGCGGATACGCAGTATTTT. This gives the protein CASCLEQGADTQYF.

The chain couples TRBV9 to TRBJ1-2; 9 nucleotides match TRBD1. Trimming took 5 bases from V and 0 from J; bases not matched to a gene: 2. CDR1 and CDR2 from the germline V gene are SGDLS and YYNGEE. The CDR3 sequence is 14 residues long. DNA for the CDR3: TGTGCCAGCAGTAGACAGGGGGCTAACTATGGCTACACCTTC. Protein product: CASSRQGANYGYTF.

This clonotype has just a few counts. The chain uses TRBV7-3 and TRBJ1-2; D may be TRBD1 (5 bases). The germline CDR1 and CDR2 sequences are SGHTA and FQGTGA. Trimming stripped 5 bases from V and 0 bases from J, with 13 bases between. The CDR3 sequence is 15 residues long. CDR3 amino acids: CASSPGPTTNYGYTF. In nucleotides, the CDR3 is TGTGCCAGCAGCCCGGGACCGACTACTAACTATGGCTACACCTTC.

This clonotype was detected ten times or more. The chain carries TRBV9 and TRBJ2-7, with D possibly matching TRBD1 (5 bases). Per germline, CDR1 SGDLS and CDR2 YYNGEE. There are 15 residues in the CDR3. The V end was cut by 0 bases, the J end by 3 bases, with 13 bases between. This chain's CDR3 is CASSVGDSPNYEQYF. The DNA for the CDR3 is TGTGCCAGCAGCGTAGGAGACAGTCCCAACTACGAGCAGTACTTC. Filled out from reference TRBV9 and TRBJ2-7, the complete variable domain reads DSGVTQTPKHLITATGQRVTLRCSPRSGDLSVYWYQQSLDQGLQFLIQYYNGEERAKGNILERFSAQQFPDLHSELNLSSLELGDSALYFCASSVGDSPNYEQYFGPGTRLTVT.

The chain links TRBV2 to TRBJ2-7; tentative D call: TRBD2 (5 bases). CDR1 and CDR2 (germline): SNHLY, FYNNEI. The CDR3 covers 11 residues. Trimming took 8 bases from V and 3 from J, leaving 8 bases between them. The CDR3 is CASDGGYEQYF. The CDR3 region has the DNA TGTGCCAGCGATGGAGGCTACGAGCAGTACTTC.

This clonotype showed up just once. A read error may produce the germline difference seen at one junction end. DNA for the CDR3: TGTGCCAGCAGCGAAGGGCTAGCGGGGGGCAGCTCCTACGAGCAGTACTTC. Protein product: CASSEGLAGGSSYEQYF. This sequence joins TRBV2 and TRBJ2-7; 11 nucleotides match TRBD2. CDR1 and CDR2 (germline): SNHLY, FYNNEI. This CDR3 has 17 amino acids.

Concerning this clonotype itself: The junction and the germline gene differ at one end; a read error may be behind it. J is TRBJ2-3 and V is TRBV7-7; D is possibly TRBD2 (5 bases). The germline V gene encodes CDR1 SSHAT and CDR2 FNYEAQ (reference sequence). This CDR3 has 13 residues. This CDR3 reads CASSLELGDTQYF. The CDR3 DNA is TGTGCTAGCAGCTTAGAACTAGGAGATACGCAGTATTTT. The full variable domain, completed using reference TRBV7-7 and TRBJ2-3, is GAGVSQSPRYKVTKRGQDVTLRCDPISSHATLYWYQQALGQGPEFLTYFNYEAQPDKSGLPSDRFSAERPEGSISTLTIQRTEQRDSAMYRCASSLELGDTQYFGPGTRLTVL.

CDR3 bases: TGTGCCAGCAGCCAAGATCGGTCTAGCGGGAGTAACGAGCAGTACTTC. It codes for CASSQDRSSGSNEQYF. The V gene is TRBV4-2, the J gene TRBJ2-7; 10 nucleotides align to TRBD2. Unmatched junction bases numbered 7, after V lost 0 bases and J lost 5 bases. Germline V gene data show CDR1 as LGHNA and CDR2 as YNFKEQ. The CDR3 contains 16 residues.

This clonotype was picked up a small number of times. The V and J genes are TRBV24-1 and TRBJ1-1, with D possibly being TRBD1 (5 bases). CDR1 KGHDR and CDR2 SFDVKD come from the germline V gene. CDR3 length equals 13 residues. Deletions cut 9 bases from V and 1 base from J, with 11 bases between. Written as DNA, the CDR3 is TGTGCCACCGCCGGACACCAGAACACTGAAGCTTTCTTT. Protein sequence: CATAGHQNTEAFF.

A note on this clonotype: Germline is not matched at one junction end, which may reflect a read error. This chain joins TRBV2 and TRBJ2-7; 11 bases line up with TRBD2. Germline V lookup: CDR1 SNHLY, CDR2 FYNNEI. The CDR3 is 15 amino acids. For the CDR3, the DNA is TGTGCCTGCCGGAAGGGACTAGCGGAGGGCTACGAGCATTACTTC. This sequence encodes CACRKGLAEGYEHYF. Variable domain in full (rest from reference TRBV2 and TRBJ2-7): EPEVTQTPSHQVTQMGQEVILRCVPISNHLYFYWYRQILGQKVEFLVSFYNNEISEKSEIFDDQFSVERPDGSNFTLKIRSTKLEDSAMYFCACRKGLAEGYEHYFGPGTRLTVT.

V gene TRBV29-1 combines with J gene TRBJ2-3, with 15 bases identical to TRBD2. Germline V lookup: CDR1 SQVTM, CDR2 ANQGSEA. Germline trimming cut 3 bases from V and 6 bases from J; bases unmatched to any gene: 7. The CDR3 sequence is 16 residues long. The CDR3 reads CSVEGGTSGGLDTQYF. CDR3 nucleotide sequence: TGCAGCGTTGAGGGAGGGACTAGCGGGGGGTTGGATACGCAGTATTTT.

In its sample, this clonotype was seen many times. The rearrangement joins TRBV19 to TRBJ2-1; 10 bases match TRBD2. Germline trimming cut 5 bases from V and 6 bases from J; bases unmatched to any gene: 7. The CDR3 loop spans 15 amino acids. Per germline, CDR1 LNHDA and CDR2 SQIVND (reference sequence). CDR3 sequence (DNA): TGTGCCAGTAGTTCCCGAGCGGGGGGGGTCAATGAGCAGTTCTTC. This codes for CASSSRAGGVNEQFF.

Of note for this clonotype: Compared with germline, one end of the junction differs, possibly owing to a read error. The V gene is TRBV29-1, the J gene TRBJ2-3, with D tentatively TRBD1 (5 bases). The CDR3 is 10 amino acids. CDR1 is SQVTM, CDR2 ANQGSEA, per germline. CDR3 loop: CSASTDTQYF. Here the CDR3 DNA reads TGCAGCGCATCGACAGATACTCAGTATTTT.

J is TRBJ2-7 and V is TRBV13, with TRBD1 matching 9 bases. The length of the CDR3 is 14 residues. Germline values: CDR1 PRHDT, CDR2 FYEKMQ (reference sequence). With 0 bases clipped from V and 5 bases from J, the junction kept 2 bases outside the gene matches. The CDR3 reads CASSLGTGGDEQYF. In DNA, the CDR3 is TGTGCCAGCAGCTTAGGAACAGGGGGCGACGAGCAGTACTTC.

Of note for this clonotype: At one of its ends the junction is not consistent with the germline gene, which may arise from a read error. The chain's CDR3 is CASSQDGREASSF. In DNA form, the CDR3 reads TGCGCCAGCAGCCAAGATGGTCGCGAGGCGTCCTCCTTT. This chain joins TRBV4-3 and TRBJ1-6; D unresolved. In germline, CDR1 is LGHNA, CDR2 YSLEER. The CDR3 contains 13 residues.

The sample holds many counts of this clonotype. The gene calls are TRBV20-1 and TRBJ1-1, with D hard to call. Deletions cut 5 bases from V and 5 bases from J, with 12 bases between. Germline V gene lookup returns CDR1 DFQATT and CDR2 SNEGSKA (reference sequence). The CDR3 runs to 12 residues. CDR3 DNA: TGCAGTGCTTGGGTCTTAGGGACTGAAGCTTTCTTT. Its translation: CSAWVLGTEAFF.

CDR3 sequence reads: CASSIAAQRVLTF. DNA of the CDR3: TGTGCCAGTAGTATAGCTGCTCAAAGGGTCCTGACTTTC. The genes are TRBV19 and TRBJ2-6, with D hard to call. This CDR3 comprises 13 residues. Deletions cut 1 base from V and 13 bases from J, with 11 bases between. CDR1 is LNHDA and CDR2 is SQIVND in the germline V gene (reference sequence). Filled out from reference TRBV19 and TRBJ2-6, the complete variable domain reads DGGITQSPKYLFRKEGQNVTLSCEQNLNHDAMYWYRQDPGQGLRLIYYSQIVNDFQKGDIAEGYSVSREKKESFPLTVTSAQKNPTAFYLCASSIAAQRVLTFGAGSRLTVL.

V gene TRBV10-3 combines with J gene TRBJ2-1, with D possibly being TRBD1 or TRBD2 (6 bases each). The V end lost 6 bases, the J end lost 10 bases, and 22 bases lay between the germline ends. The CDR3 runs 15 residues. The V gene's germline CDR1 is ENHRY and CDR2 SYGVKD. CDR3 sequence reads: CAISGGHHQRGEQFF. The CDR3 DNA sequence: TGTGCCATCAGCGGGGGCCATCATCAAAGAGGGGAGCAGTTCTTC.

The CDR3 is CASSRSTGAYNEQFF. The CDR3 nucleotides are TGTGCCAGCAGTCGTTCGACAGGGGCCTACAATGAGCAGTTCTTC. The chain couples TRBV2 to TRBJ2-1; 8 positions match TRBD1. This CDR3 has 15 amino acids. V shed 5 bases and J 2 bases; nucleotides not matched to a gene: 5. The germline CDR1 and CDR2 sequences are SNHLY and FYNNEI.